This note documents a single T cell receptor (beta chain) sequence. Its target is unknown. No conserved phenylalanine or tryptophan ends this CDR3, so it is likely a read error. This specimen comes from a study of molecular identifiers for immune sequencing clone quantification. Study-level points and caveats: In naive cells, under 1% of molecules belonged to clones above 20 RNA copies, against over 97% in effector cells.

TCRdb called the PCR reads again in MiXCR, with one record for every CDR3 protein. The sample carries under 800,000 distinct CDR3 sequences, about 25% recorded once. The length of the CDR3 is 16 residues. Germline V CDR1 and CDR2: ENHRY, SYGVKD. The source of this sequence is a human donor in good health. Some libraries in this study had Jurkat cell RNA spiked in. Sequencing input: naive CD8+ T cells from blood, with Jurkat cell RNA spiked in. Described subset: FACS-sorted CD8+CD4-CCR7+CD45RA+ naive T cells. The genes are TRBV10-3 and TRBJ1-1, with a weak D call TRBD1 (6 bases). CDR3 region: CAVSEPWLGGNSEAFV. The DNA for the CDR3 is TGTGCCGTCAGTGAGCCCTGGCTGGGGGGCAACAGTGAAGCTTTCGTT.